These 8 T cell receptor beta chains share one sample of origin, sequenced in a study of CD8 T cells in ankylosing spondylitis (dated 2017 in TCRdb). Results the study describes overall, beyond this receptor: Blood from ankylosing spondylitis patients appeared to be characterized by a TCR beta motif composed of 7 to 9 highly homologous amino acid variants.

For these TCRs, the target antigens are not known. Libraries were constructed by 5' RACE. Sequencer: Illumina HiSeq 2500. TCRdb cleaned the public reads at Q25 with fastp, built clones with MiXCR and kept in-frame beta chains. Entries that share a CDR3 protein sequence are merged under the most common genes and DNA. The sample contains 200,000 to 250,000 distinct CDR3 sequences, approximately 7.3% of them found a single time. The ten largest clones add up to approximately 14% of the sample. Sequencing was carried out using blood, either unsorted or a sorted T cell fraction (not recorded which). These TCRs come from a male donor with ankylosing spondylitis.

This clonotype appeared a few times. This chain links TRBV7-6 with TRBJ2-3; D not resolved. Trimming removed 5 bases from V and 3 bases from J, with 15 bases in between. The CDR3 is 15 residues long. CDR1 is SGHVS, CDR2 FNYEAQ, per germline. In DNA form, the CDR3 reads TGTGCCAGCAGCCCTACGCCGGTGCAAACAGATACGCAGTATTTT. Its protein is CASSPTPVQTDTQYF.

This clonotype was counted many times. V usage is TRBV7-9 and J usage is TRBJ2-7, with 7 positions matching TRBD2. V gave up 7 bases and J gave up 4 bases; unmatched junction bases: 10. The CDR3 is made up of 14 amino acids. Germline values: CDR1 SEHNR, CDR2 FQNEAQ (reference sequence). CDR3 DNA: TGTGCCAGCACCAGCCTAGCGGAGAGATACGAGCAGTACTTC. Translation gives CASTSLAERYEQYF.

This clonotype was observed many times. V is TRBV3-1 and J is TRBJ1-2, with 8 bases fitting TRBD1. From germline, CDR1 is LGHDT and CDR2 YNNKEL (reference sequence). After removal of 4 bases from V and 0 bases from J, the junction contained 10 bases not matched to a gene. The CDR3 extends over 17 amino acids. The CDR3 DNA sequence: TGTGCCAGCAGCCGAGAGGACAGGGATGGAGCTAACTATGGCTACACCTTC. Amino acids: CASSREDRDGANYGYTF.

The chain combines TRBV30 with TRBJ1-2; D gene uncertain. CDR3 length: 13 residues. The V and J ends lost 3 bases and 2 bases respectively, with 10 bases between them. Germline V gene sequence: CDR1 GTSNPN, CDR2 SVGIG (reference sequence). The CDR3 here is CAWRTQRNYGYTF. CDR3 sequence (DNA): TGTGCCTGGAGGACACAGAGAAACTATGGCTACACCTTC.

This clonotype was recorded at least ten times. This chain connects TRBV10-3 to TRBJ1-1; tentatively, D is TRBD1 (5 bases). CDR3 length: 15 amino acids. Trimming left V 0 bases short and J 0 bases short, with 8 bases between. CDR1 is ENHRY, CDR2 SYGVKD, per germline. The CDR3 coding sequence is TGTGCCATCAGTGAGTCGGCAGGGATGAACACTGAAGCTTTCTTT. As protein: CAISESAGMNTEAFF.

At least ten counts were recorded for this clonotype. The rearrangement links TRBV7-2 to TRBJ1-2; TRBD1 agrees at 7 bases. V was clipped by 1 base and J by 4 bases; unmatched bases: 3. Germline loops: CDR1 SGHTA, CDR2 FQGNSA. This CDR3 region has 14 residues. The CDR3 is CASSLGQGFYGYTF. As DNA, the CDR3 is TGTGCCAGCAGCTTAGGACAGGGCTTCTATGGCTACACCTTC.

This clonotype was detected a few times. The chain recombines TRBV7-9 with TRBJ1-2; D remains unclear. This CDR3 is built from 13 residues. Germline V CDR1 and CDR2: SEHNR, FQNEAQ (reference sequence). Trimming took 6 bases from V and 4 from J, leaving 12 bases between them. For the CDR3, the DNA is TGTGCCAGCAGTTTCCCGTTTACCTATGGCTACACCTTC. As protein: CASSFPFTYGYTF.

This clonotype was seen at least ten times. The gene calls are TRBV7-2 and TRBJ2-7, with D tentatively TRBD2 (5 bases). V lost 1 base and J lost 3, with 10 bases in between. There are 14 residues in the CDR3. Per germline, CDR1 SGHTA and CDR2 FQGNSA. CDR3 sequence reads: CASSLGGSRYEQYF. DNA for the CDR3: TGTGCCAGCAGCTTAGGAGGGAGCCGCTACGAGCAGTACTTC.